The table lists the clone carrying this T cell receptor (beta chain) with a few counts. The antigen is unknown. From the graft tissue, intraepithelial and lamina propria lymphocytes were released through processing. The CDR3 loop spans 13 amino acids. Trimming stripped 3 bases from V and 1 base from J, with 4 bases between. The germline CDR1 and CDR2 sequences are SGHVS and FNYEAQ. The entry originates in a study of graft-versus-host responses after intestinal transplantation. Study-level points and caveats: Marrow from the recipient contained GvH clones, some of which had appeared first in ileum or blood.

Produced via immunoSEQ multiplex PCR; TCRdb's table is partial and in-frame only. This sample has roughly 3,900 clones; roughly 85% occur once, and the top ten carry around 4.9%. The rearrangement links TRBV7-6 to TRBJ1-3, with D unresolved. The TCR comes from a human patient who received an intestinal transplant, so some T cells may come from the graft donor. Sequencing was performed on ileum tissue, taken 650 to 670 days after intestinal transplant. The CDR3 reads CASSLGSGNTIYF. The CDR3 DNA follows: TGTGCCAGCAGCTTGGGATCTGGAAACACCATATATTTT.